The next 14 T cell receptor beta chains were all read from a single sample in a study of OX40 agonist ivuxolimab in advanced cancers. Data came from immunoSEQ multiplex PCR; TCRdb stores just in-frame clones and leaves some out. The sample records 75,000 to 100,000 clones, about 91% being singletons. The source was CD4+ or CD8+ T cells sorted from blood, collected in a trial of the OX40 agonist ivuxolimab. These receptors were taken from an adult with an advanced solid tumor such as melanoma, head and neck, liver or kidney cancer.

The V call is TRBV6-5, the J call TRBJ1-3; D unclear. The CDR3 is 12 amino acids. CDR1 is MNHEY, CDR2 SVGAGI, per germline. Between the trimmed V and J ends, which lost 7 bases and 4 bases, there was a span of 8 bases. The CDR3 nucleotides read TGTGCCAGCACCCCCCGAGGAAACACCATATATTTT. This gives the protein CASTPRGNTIYF.

The chain couples TRBV5-8 to TRBJ2-1; 8 bases fit TRBD2. The CDR3 is made up of 17 amino acids. Germline CDR1 reads SGHTS; CDR2 reads YDEGEE. Trimming cost V 0 bases and J 2 bases; bases outside gene matches: 7. The CDR3 is CASSLGVAGRAYNEQFF. CDR3 nucleotide sequence: TGTGCCAGCAGCTTGGGGGTAGCGGGAAGGGCCTACAATGAGCAGTTCTTC.

The rearrangement uses TRBV4-2 and TRBJ2-1; 9 positions agree with TRBD1. V lost 1 base to trimming and J lost 7 bases; unmatched junction nucleotides: 2. Germline V gene lookup returns CDR1 LGHNA and CDR2 YNFKEQ. The CDR3 runs 14 residues. This CDR3 is CASSQGTGENEQFF. The CDR3 DNA reads as TGTGCCAGCAGCCAAGGGACAGGGGAGAATGAGCAGTTCTTC.

This chain links TRBV29-1 with TRBJ2-5; D remains unclear. This CDR3 has 9 residues. Trimming removed 7 bases at V and 3 bases at J, with 3 bases between. CDR1 and CDR2 (germline): SQVTM, ANQGSEA. DNA for the CDR3: TGCAGCGCAAAAGAGACCCAGTACTTC. Its protein product is CSAKETQYF. The full variable domain, its missing parts supplied by reference TRBV29-1 and TRBJ2-5, is SAVISQKPSRDICQRGTSLTIQCQVDSQVTMMFWYRQQPGQSLTLIATANQGSEATYESGFVIDKFPISRPNLTFSTLTVSNMSPEDSSIYLCSAKETQYFGPGTRLLVL.

The chain uses TRBV11-2 and TRBJ2-7, with D unclear. The germline gives CDR1 SGHAT, CDR2 FQNNGV. V lost 5 bases and J lost 3, with 14 bases in between. The CDR3 length is 14 residues. The CDR3 region is CASSSLRSDYEQYF. The DNA of the CDR3 is TGTGCCAGCAGCAGCCTCCGAAGCGACTACGAGCAGTACTTC.

The chain recombines TRBV15 with TRBJ2-7; 12 bases match TRBD1. The V segment lost 3 bases and the J segment 2 bases; nucleotides outside the gene matches: 11. Germline loops: CDR1 LNHNV, CDR2 YYDKDF (reference sequence). The CDR3 extends over 18 amino acids. The chain's CDR3 is CATSSVRDRGRGTYEQYF. CDR3 DNA sequence: TGTGCCACCAGCAGCGTTCGGGACAGGGGGCGTGGAACCTACGAGCAGTACTTC.

The chain employs TRBV7-3 and TRBJ2-7, with D possibly being TRBD1 or TRBD2 (5 bases each). Germline V CDR1 and CDR2: SGHTA, FQGTGA. Trimming took off 1 base at V and 4 bases at J, with 23 bases between the two ends. This CDR3 is 18 amino acids long. The CDR3 spells CASSLKVKQRGLQYEQYF. The CDR3 nucleotides are TGTGCCAGCAGCTTAAAGGTTAAGCAGAGGGGCCTACAGTACGAGCAGTACTTC.

CDR3 protein: CASSLGVLGLASTDTQYF. CDR3 in DNA: TGTGCCAGCAGCTTAGGCGTGTTAGGGCTAGCGTCCACAGATACGCAGTATTTT. The chain carries TRBV7-9 and TRBJ2-3, with D tentatively TRBD2 (6 bases). This CDR3 spans 18 amino acids. Germline V gene sequence: CDR1 SEHNR, CDR2 FQNEAQ (reference sequence). V was clipped by 1 base and J by 2 bases, with 19 bases between them.

The chain couples TRBV11-2 to TRBJ2-2; 9 positions match TRBD2. The CDR3 consists of 15 residues. Germline CDR1 SGHAT, CDR2 FQNNGV. J gave up 5 bases and V 5 bases, and 6 bases lay outside the gene matches. CDR3 sequence: CASSAGLARTGELFF. The DNA for the CDR3 is TGTGCCAGCAGCGCCGGACTAGCGAGAACCGGGGAGCTGTTTTTT.

CDR3: CASSATQGVNTGELFF. CDR3 bases: TGTGCCAGCAGCGCAACTCAGGGGGTGAACACCGGGGAGCTGTTTTTT. The chain employs TRBV9 and TRBJ2-2, with TRBD1 matching over 7 bases. Germline assignment: CDR1 SGDLS and CDR2 YYNGEE. This CDR3 comprises 16 residues. J was trimmed by 1 base and V by 3 bases; bases with no gene match: 6.

The J gene is TRBJ2-1, the V gene TRBV7-2, with D maybe TRBD2 (6 bases). This CDR3 comprises 13 residues. The germline CDR1 and CDR2 sequences are SGHTA and FQGNSA. V was trimmed by 5 bases and J by 5 bases, leaving 10 bases between them. Here the CDR3 reads CASSRGLHNEQFF. In DNA, the CDR3 is TGTGCCAGCAGCCGGGGACTTCACAATGAGCAGTTCTTC.

This clone was picked up one time. This chain links TRBV1 with TRBJ2-4; TRBD1, as called in the table, went unchecked against the DNA. TRBV1 is tagged as a pseudogene. The CDR3 sequence is 16 residues long. The CDR3 reads CTGDQQGALAKNIQYF. CDR3 DNA sequence: TGCACCGGGGACCAACAGGGAGCTCTGGCCAAAAACATTCAGTACTTC.

The rearrangement uses TRBV10-1 and TRBJ2-7; D is uncertain. The CDR3 length is 15 residues. CDR1 WNHNN and CDR2 SYGVQD come from the germline V gene (reference sequence). With 4 bases removed from V and 2 bases from J, the gap between germline ends came to 15 bases. The CDR3 reads CASSGSTLTAYEQYF. CDR3 in DNA: TGCGCCAGCAGTGGATCGACCCTGACCGCCTACGAGCAGTACTTC.

The chain couples TRBV6-1 to TRBJ1-2; D uncertain. The CDR3 is made up of 15 amino acids. The germline V gene has CDR1 MNHNS and CDR2 SASEGT. V lost 0 bases to trimming and J lost 2 bases, with 10 bases between them. The CDR3 region is CASSEARGVNYGYTF. CDR3 DNA sequence: TGTGCCAGCAGTGAAGCGAGAGGAGTCAACTATGGCTACACCTTC.